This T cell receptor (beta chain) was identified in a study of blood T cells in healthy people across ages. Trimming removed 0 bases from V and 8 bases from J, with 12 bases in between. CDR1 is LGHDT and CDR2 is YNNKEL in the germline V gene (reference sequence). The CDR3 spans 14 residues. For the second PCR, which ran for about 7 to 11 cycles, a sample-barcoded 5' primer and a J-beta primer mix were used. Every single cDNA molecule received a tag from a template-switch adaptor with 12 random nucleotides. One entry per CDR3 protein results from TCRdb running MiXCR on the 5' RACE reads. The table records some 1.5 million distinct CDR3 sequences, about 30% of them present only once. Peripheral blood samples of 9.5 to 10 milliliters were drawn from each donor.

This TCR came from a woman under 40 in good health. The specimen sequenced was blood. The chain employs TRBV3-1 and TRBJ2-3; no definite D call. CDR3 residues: CASSQDIVGGTQYF. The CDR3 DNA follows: TGTGCCAGCAGCCAAGATATCGTAGGTGGTACGCAGTATTTT.